This TCR beta chain was sequenced in a study of blood T cell repertoires in COVID-19. Study background: The United States, Italy and Spain provided the acute and convalescent COVID-19 samples. The analysed material was cDNA or gDNA that came from T cells, B-cell-depleted T cells, or PBMCs.

Original handling: Reference gene primer amplification yielded estimated nucleated cell counts. Profiling relied on immunoSEQ multiplex PCR, and the TCRdb table lists in-frame clones only, not all of them. The V and J calls and the clone size are those of that table, but D and trimming were determined from the DNA. This sample has around 99,000 clones, with roughly 84% found just once. The CDR3 totals 13 residues. CDR1 is GTSNPN and CDR2 is SVGIG in the germline V gene (reference sequence). V trimming: 5 bases; J trimming: 5 bases; junction bases outside the gene matches: 5. The sample comprised peripheral blood. The chain has TRBV30 and TRBJ2-1, with 8 nucleotides matching TRBD2. This TCR came from a human donor in a cohort sampled during active COVID-19. CDR3 protein: CAWVLAVNNEQFF. DNA of the CDR3: TGTGCCTGGGTACTAGCGGTTAACAATGAGCAGTTCTTC.